These 28 T cell receptor beta chains were all obtained from the same sample, sequenced in a study of OX40 agonist ivuxolimab in advanced cancers. TCRdb keeps only in-frame clones here, not all; method: immunoSEQ multiplex PCR. The table has about 60,000 clones, approximately 90% seen once. Sequencing used CD4+ or CD8+ T cells sorted from blood, obtained in a trial of the OX40 agonist ivuxolimab. The receptors come from an adult with an advanced solid tumor such as melanoma, head and neck, liver or kidney cancer.

The rearrangement joins TRBV19 to TRBJ2-3; D uncertain. Germline V CDR1 and CDR2: LNHDA, SQIVND (reference sequence). With 3 bases removed from V and 4 bases from J, the gap between germline ends came to 5 bases. The CDR3 is 12 residues long. This CDR3 reads CASSIAPDTQYF. For the CDR3, the DNA is TGTGCCAGTAGTATCGCCCCAGATACGCAGTATTTT.

The genes are TRBV11-3 and TRBJ2-2; 11 bases map to TRBD1. In germline, CDR1 is SGHNT, CDR2 YENEEA. The ends lost 3 bases at V and 5 bases at J; junction bases unmatched: 2. The CDR3 runs 15 residues. The CDR3 DNA sequence: TGTGCCAGCAGCTTGGGACAGGGGGAGACCGGGGAGCTGTTTTTT. It codes for CASSLGQGETGELFF.

The rearrangement joins TRBV19 to TRBJ2-6; 12 nucleotides line up with TRBD2. This CDR3 spans 21 amino acids. V trimming: 7 bases; J trimming: 4 bases; junction bases outside the gene matches: 20. Germline assignment: CDR1 LNHDA and CDR2 SQIVND (reference sequence). The CDR3, as DNA: TGTGCCAGTACGTTCGACAGGCTAGGGACTAGCGGGCGAGGGGGGGCCAACGTCCTGACTTTC. The encoded protein is CASTFDRLGTSGRGGANVLTF.

This sequence joins TRBV18 and TRBJ1-1, with 8 bases fitting TRBD1. Germline trimming cut 6 bases from V and 6 bases from J; bases unmatched to any gene: 6. Germline values: CDR1 KGHSH, CDR2 LQKENI. This CDR3 region has 13 residues. Here the CDR3 DNA reads TGTGCCAGCTCCGGACAGGGAAGCGCTGAAGCTTTCTTT. Residues: CASSGQGSAEAFF. Using reference TRBV18 and TRBJ1-1 for the parts outside the CDR3, the full variable domain is NAGVMQNPRHLVRRRGQEARLRCSPMKGHSHVYWYRQLPEEGLKFMVYLQKENIIDESGMPKERFSAEFPKEGPSILRIQQVVRGDSAAYFCASSGQGSAEAFFGQGTRLTVV.

This chain links TRBV6-1 with TRBJ1-3; possibly TRBD1 for D (5 bases). The length of the CDR3 is 12 residues. V lost 7 bases and J 4 bases, leaving 8 bases between the germline ends. Per the germline V gene, CDR1 is MNHNS and CDR2 is SASEGT. The CDR3 DNA is TGTGCCAGCACCACAGGAGGAAACACCATATATTTT. Amino acids: CASTTGGNTIYF.

This clone was detected only once. The chain uses TRBV18 and TRBJ2-1, with D tentatively TRBD2 (6 bases). The V gene lost 3 bases and the J gene lost 5 bases, with 11 bases spanning the gap. The CDR3 covers 14 residues. Looked up from germline, CDR1 is KGHSH and CDR2 is LQKENI. The CDR3 DNA is TGTGCCAGCTCACCCCCACGGGGGAACAATGAGCAGTTCTTC. Its translation is CASSPPRGNNEQFF.

This clone was found a few times. The chain recombines TRBV7-2 with TRBJ1-6; D ambiguous. The CDR3 contains 13 residues. The V gene lost 1 base and the J gene lost 9 bases, with 7 bases spanning the gap. The V gene's germline CDR1 is SGHTA and CDR2 FQGNSA. The CDR3 coding sequence is TGTGCCAGCAGCTTAGTCCCGGGTTCACCCCTCCACTTT. This translates into CASSLVPGSPLHF.

This chain connects TRBV28 to TRBJ1-2; TRBD1 might be the D (6 bases). The V end lost 5 bases, the J end lost 3 bases, and 13 bases lay between the germline ends. Germline-derived CDR1 and CDR2 are MDHEN and SYDVKM. This CDR3 spans 14 amino acids. The CDR3 nucleotides are TGTGCCAGCAGTGGGCGGGGGCGAGACTATGGCTACACCTTC. It codes for CASSGRGRDYGYTF.

This chain connects TRBV29-1 to TRBJ2-2; D gene unclear. CDR3 size: 12 residues. Germline loops: CDR1 SQVTM, CDR2 ANQGSEA. The V end lost 4 bases, the J end lost 3 bases, and 6 bases lay between the germline ends. Written as DNA, the CDR3 is TGCAGCGTTGCTAAGGACACCGGGGAGCTGTTTTTT. The encoded protein is CSVAKDTGELFF.

The CDR3 coding sequence is TGTGCCAGCAGCATACAGAGTCAAGAGACCCAGTACTTC. It encodes CASSIQSQETQYF. The J gene is TRBJ2-5, the V gene TRBV7-3, with D unclear. Germline CDR1 SGHTA, CDR2 FQGTGA. The CDR3 is 13 residues long. Trimming shortened V by 5 bases and J by 2 bases, and 9 bases separated the two germline ends. The entire variable domain, with the rest obtained from reference TRBV7-3 and TRBJ2-5, is as follows: GAGVSQTPSNKVTEKGKYVELRCDPISGHTALYWYRQSLGQGPEFLIYFQGTGAADDSGLPNDRFFAVRPEGSVSTLKIQRTERGDSAVYLCASSIQSQETQYFGPGTRLLVL.

V usage is TRBV6-5 and J usage is TRBJ1-6, with D tentatively TRBD1 (6 bases). CDR3 size: 12 residues. V lost 2 bases to trimming and J lost 12 bases, with 8 bases between them. The V gene's germline CDR1 is MNHEY and CDR2 SVGAGI. Written as DNA, the CDR3 is TGTGCCAGCAGTTACGAAGGGGGACCCCTCCACTTT. It encodes CASSYEGGPLHF.

J is TRBJ2-1 and V is TRBV28; 10 bases agree with TRBD2. The CDR3 has 17 amino acids. From germline, CDR1 is MDHEN and CDR2 SYDVKM. V lost 6 bases and J lost 5; bases outside the gene matches: 13. CDR3 residues: CASSRAGGRYVHNEQFF. The CDR3 bases are TGTGCCAGCAGCCGAGCGGGAGGGCGTTACGTCCACAATGAGCAGTTCTTC.

The V call is TRBV25-1, the J call TRBJ2-1; D gene uncertain. Germline values: CDR1 MGHDK, CDR2 SYGVNS. CDR3 length: 11 residues. Between the trimmed V and J ends, which lost 5 bases and 7 bases, there was a span of 6 bases. CDR3 bases: TGTGCCAGCAGTCCCCAGAATGAGCAGTTCTTC. As protein: CASSPQNEQFF.

The chain employs TRBV6-1 and TRBJ2-7; weak D call: TRBD2 (5 bases). CDR3 length: 15 residues. Per germline, CDR1 MNHNS and CDR2 SASEGT. Trimming shortened V by 6 bases and J by 3 bases, and 18 bases separated the two germline ends. The CDR3 spells CASRYERGIYYEQYF. The CDR3 DNA reads TGTGCCAGCAGGTACGAACGAGGGATTTACTACGAGCAGTACTTC.

V and J are TRBV28 and TRBJ2-7; TRBD1 matches 7 bases. CDR3 length equals 15 residues. The germline V gene encodes CDR1 MDHEN and CDR2 SYDVKM. V dropped 2 bases and J dropped 5; count of bases not matched to a gene: 9. Written as DNA, the CDR3 is TGTGCCAGCAGTTTAAGCTCACAGGGGCGAAACGAGCAGTACTTC. Translating it yields CASSLSSQGRNEQYF.

The chain uses TRBV6-4 and TRBJ1-1, with 10 bases identical to TRBD1. V lost 6 bases and J lost 5; bases outside the gene matches: 3. The germline gives CDR1 MRHNA, CDR2 SNTAGT. The CDR3 contains 13 residues. The CDR3 loop is CASRTGQGTEAFF. The CDR3 nucleotides are TGTGCCAGCAGGACGGGACAGGGGACTGAAGCTTTCTTT.

This sequence joins TRBV7-2 and TRBJ2-5, with 9 positions matching TRBD1. Germline V gene data show CDR1 as SGHTA and CDR2 as FQGNSA. With 6 bases clipped from V and 5 bases from J, the junction kept 4 bases outside the gene matches. The CDR3 sequence is 13 residues long. The DNA for the CDR3 is TGTGCCAGCAGACGGGACAGGGCGGAGACCCAGTACTTC. Amino acids: CASRRDRAETQYF.

The chain employs TRBV7-2 and TRBJ2-5, with TRBD2 matching over 11 bases. The trim removed 5 bases at V and 7 bases at J, leaving 3 bases unmatched. This CDR3 contains 13 residues. The V gene's germline CDR1 is SGHTA and CDR2 FQGNSA. The CDR3 region is CASSLGLAGTQYF. In nucleotides, the CDR3 is TGTGCCAGCAGCCTCGGACTAGCGGGGACCCAGTACTTC.

This chain joins TRBV20-1 and TRBJ1-2; perhaps TRBD1 as D (5 bases). The V end was cut by 5 bases, the J end by 10 bases, with 14 bases between. Germline CDR1 is DFQATT and CDR2 is SNEGSKA (reference sequence). The CDR3 runs to 11 residues. CDR3 bases: TGCAGTGCTTACCCACGGACAATCTACACCTTC. Protein product: CSAYPRTIYTF.

The chain recombines TRBV21-1 with TRBJ1-2; the DNA was not used to check the table's D call, TRBD1. TRBV21-1 is classified as a pseudogene. The CDR3 is made up of 13 amino acids. This CDR3 reads CASSKDRGAGYTF. In nucleotides, the CDR3 is TGTGCCAGCAGCAAAGACAGGGGCGCTGGCTACACCTTC.

This chain joins TRBV10-3 and TRBJ1-4; TRBD1 agrees at 10 bases. In germline, CDR1 is ENHRY, CDR2 SYGVKD. The CDR3 runs to 15 residues. The V gene end was trimmed by 5 bases and the J gene end by 5 bases; junction bases not matched to a gene: 5. The CDR3 DNA reads as TGTGCCATCAGTTGGGACAGGGGAGGGAATGAAAAACTGTTTTTT. Amino acids: CAISWDRGGNEKLFF.

This clone was counted once. This chain connects TRBV15 to TRBJ2-1; D ambiguous. From germline, CDR1 is LNHNV and CDR2 YYDKDF (reference sequence). The CDR3 consists of 12 residues. Trimming shortened V by 8 bases and J by 2 bases, and 7 bases separated the two germline ends. DNA of the CDR3: TGTGCCACCGCCGTGGCCTACAATGAGCAGTTCTTC. Translated, it gives CATAVAYNEQFF.

V and J are TRBV27 and TRBJ1-5; D might be TRBD1 (5 bases). Trimming took off 2 bases at V and 5 bases at J, with 13 bases between the two ends. This CDR3 contains 15 residues. The germline V gene has CDR1 MNHEY and CDR2 SMNVEV (reference sequence). The CDR3 loop is CASSLMARGDQPQHF. CDR3 coding DNA: TGTGCCAGCAGTTTAATGGCCAGAGGGGATCAGCCCCAGCATTTT.

The J gene is TRBJ2-2, the V gene TRBV29-1, with D possibly TRBD2 on 6 matching bases. The CDR3 is 13 amino acids. The germline V and J ends were trimmed by 3 bases and 8 bases, with 13 bases remaining between them. Per germline, CDR1 SQVTM and CDR2 ANQGSEA. The CDR3 sequence: CSVDGGFPGELFF. The CDR3 coding sequence is TGCAGCGTTGATGGAGGGTTTCCTGGGGAGCTGTTTTTT.

This CDR3 reads CASSQDGGTSGYEQYF. CDR3 sequence (DNA): TGCGCCAGCAGCCAAGATGGAGGGACTAGCGGATACGAGCAGTACTTC. The chain links TRBV4-1 to TRBJ2-7, with 11 bases lining up with TRBD2. The CDR3 contains 16 residues. Germline assignment: CDR1 MGHRA and CDR2 YSYEKL. V was clipped by 0 bases and J by 4 bases; unmatched bases: 5.

This chain links TRBV28 with TRBJ1-2, with a possible D match to TRBD1 (5 bases). This CDR3 is 13 amino acids long. Trimming removed 2 bases at V and 8 bases at J, with 12 bases between. The V gene's germline CDR1 is MDHEN and CDR2 SYDVKM. CDR3 nucleotide sequence: TGTGCCAGCAGTTTAAGGGGCTTAGAAGGCTACACCTTC. This codes for CASSLRGLEGYTF.

The J gene is TRBJ1-3, the V gene TRBV19; no definite D call. This CDR3 has 12 residues. V lost 4 bases and J 0 bases, leaving 1 base between the germline ends. Germline V gene sequence: CDR1 LNHDA, CDR2 SQIVND (reference sequence). The CDR3 sequence is CASSTSGNTIYF. The CDR3 nucleotides are TGTGCCAGTAGTACCTCTGGAAACACCATATATTTT. The full variable domain, with the rest looked up from reference TRBV19 and TRBJ1-3, is DGGITQSPKYLFRKEGQNVTLSCEQNLNHDAMYWYRQDPGQGLRLIYYSQIVNDFQKGDIAEGYSVSREKKESFPLTVTSAQKNPTAFYLCASSTSGNTIYFGEGSWLTVV.

This chain connects TRBV28 to TRBJ2-5, with 11 bases that match TRBD2. With V trimmed by 6 bases and J by 0 bases, 6 bases remained unmatched. In germline, CDR1 is MDHEN, CDR2 SYDVKM. The CDR3 is made up of 16 amino acids. CDR3 in DNA: TGTGCCAGCAGGCTTAGGACTAGCGGGTACCAAGAGACCCAGTACTTC. Protein sequence: CASRLRTSGYQETQYF. Full variable domain (rest looked up from reference TRBV28 and TRBJ2-5): DVKVTQSSRYLVKRTGEKVFLECVQDMDHENMFWYRQDPGLGLRLIYFSYDVKMKEKGDIPEGYSVSREKKERFSLILESASTNQTSMYLCASRLRTSGYQETQYFGPGTRLLVL.